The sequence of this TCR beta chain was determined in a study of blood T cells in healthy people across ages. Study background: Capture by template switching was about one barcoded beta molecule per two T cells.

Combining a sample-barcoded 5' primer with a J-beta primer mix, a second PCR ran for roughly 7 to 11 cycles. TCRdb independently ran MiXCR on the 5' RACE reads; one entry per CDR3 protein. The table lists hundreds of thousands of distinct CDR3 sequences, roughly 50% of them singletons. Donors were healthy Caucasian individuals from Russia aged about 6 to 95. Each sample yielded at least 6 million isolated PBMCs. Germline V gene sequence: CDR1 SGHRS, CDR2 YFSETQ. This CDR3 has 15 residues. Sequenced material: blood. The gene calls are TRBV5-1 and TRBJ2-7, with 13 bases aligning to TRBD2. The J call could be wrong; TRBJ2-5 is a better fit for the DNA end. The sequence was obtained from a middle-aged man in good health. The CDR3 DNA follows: TGCGCCAGCAGCCCGGGACTAGCGGGGACGGAGACCCAGTACTTC. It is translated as CASSPGLAGTETQYF.